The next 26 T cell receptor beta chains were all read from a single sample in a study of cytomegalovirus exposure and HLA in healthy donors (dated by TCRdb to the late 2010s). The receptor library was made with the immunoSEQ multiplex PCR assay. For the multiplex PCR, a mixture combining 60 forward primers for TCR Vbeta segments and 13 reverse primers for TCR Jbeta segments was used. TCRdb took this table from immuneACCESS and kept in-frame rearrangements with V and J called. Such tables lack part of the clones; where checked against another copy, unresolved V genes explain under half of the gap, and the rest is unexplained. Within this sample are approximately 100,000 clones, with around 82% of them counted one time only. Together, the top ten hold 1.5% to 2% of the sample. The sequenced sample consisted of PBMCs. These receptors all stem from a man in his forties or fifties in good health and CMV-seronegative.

The CDR3 sequence: CASSVDGGLETQYF. The CDR3 nucleotides read TGTGCCAGCAGCGTCGACGGGGGGCTCGAGACCCAGTACTTC. The chain uses TRBV9 and TRBJ2-5; the D gene is possibly TRBD2 (7 bases). Trimming pared 2 bases from V and 5 bases from J, leaving 13 bases between. Germline V lookup: CDR1 SGDLS, CDR2 YYNGEE. This CDR3 is 14 amino acids long. Combining the CDR3 with reference TRBV9 and TRBJ2-5 gives the whole variable domain DSGVTQTPKHLITATGQRVTLRCSPRSGDLSVYWYQQSLDQGLQFLIQYYNGEERAKGNILERFSAQQFPDLHSELNLSSLELGDSALYFCASSVDGGLETQYFGPGTRLLVL.

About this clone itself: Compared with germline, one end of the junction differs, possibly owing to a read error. The CDR3 DNA sequence: TGTTCCAGCAGCTTCGGTAGGACAGGGGATTCACCCCTCCACTTT. Amino acid sequence: CSSSFGRTGDSPLHF. The chain links TRBV7-9 to TRBJ1-6, with 9 nucleotides matching TRBD1. Germline loops: CDR1 SEHNR, CDR2 FQNEAQ (reference sequence). There are 15 residues in the CDR3.

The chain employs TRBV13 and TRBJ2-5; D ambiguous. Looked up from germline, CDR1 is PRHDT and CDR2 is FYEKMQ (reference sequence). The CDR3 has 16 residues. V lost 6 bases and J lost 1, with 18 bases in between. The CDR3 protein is CASRAWAEQAQETQYF. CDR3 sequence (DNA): TGTGCCAGCAGAGCATGGGCCGAGCAGGCCCAAGAGACCCAGTACTTC.

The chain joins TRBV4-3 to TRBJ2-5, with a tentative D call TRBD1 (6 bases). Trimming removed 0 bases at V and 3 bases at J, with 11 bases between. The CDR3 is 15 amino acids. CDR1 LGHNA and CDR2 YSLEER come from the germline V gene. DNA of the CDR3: TGCGCCAGCAGCCAAGAATGGGGGCTGGAAGAGACCCAGTACTTC. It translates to CASSQEWGLEETQYF.

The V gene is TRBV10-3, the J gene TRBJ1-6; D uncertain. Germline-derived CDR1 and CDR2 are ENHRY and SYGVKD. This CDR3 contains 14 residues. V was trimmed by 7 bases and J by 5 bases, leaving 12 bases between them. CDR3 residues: CAINPTPDNSPLHF. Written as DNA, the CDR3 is TGTGCCATCAACCCGACTCCCGATAATTCACCCCTCCACTTT.

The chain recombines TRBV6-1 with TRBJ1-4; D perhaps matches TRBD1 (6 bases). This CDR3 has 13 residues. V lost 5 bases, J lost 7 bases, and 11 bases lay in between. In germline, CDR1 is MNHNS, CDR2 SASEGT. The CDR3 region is CASSLTGIEKLFF. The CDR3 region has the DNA TGTGCCAGCAGTCTTACAGGGATTGAAAAACTGTTTTTT.

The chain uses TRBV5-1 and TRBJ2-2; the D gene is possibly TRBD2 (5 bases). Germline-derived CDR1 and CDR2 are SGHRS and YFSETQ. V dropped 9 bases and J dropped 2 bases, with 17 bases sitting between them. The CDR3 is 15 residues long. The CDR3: CATSRGLTNTGELFF. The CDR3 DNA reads TGCGCCACCTCACGCGGGCTTACCAACACCGGGGAGCTGTTTTTT.

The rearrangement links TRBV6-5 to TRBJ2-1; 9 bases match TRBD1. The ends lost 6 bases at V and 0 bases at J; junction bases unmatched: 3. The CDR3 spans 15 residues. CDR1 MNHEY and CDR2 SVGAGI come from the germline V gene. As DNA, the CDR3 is TGTGCCAGCAGCCGGGACAGGGACTCCTACAATGAGCAGTTCTTC. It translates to CASSRDRDSYNEQFF.

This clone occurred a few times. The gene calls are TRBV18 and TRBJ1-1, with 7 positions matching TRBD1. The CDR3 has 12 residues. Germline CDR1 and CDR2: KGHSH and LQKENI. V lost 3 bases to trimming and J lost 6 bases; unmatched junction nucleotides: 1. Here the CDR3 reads CASSPGQAEAFF. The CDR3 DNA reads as TGTGCCAGCTCACCCGGACAGGCTGAAGCTTTCTTT.

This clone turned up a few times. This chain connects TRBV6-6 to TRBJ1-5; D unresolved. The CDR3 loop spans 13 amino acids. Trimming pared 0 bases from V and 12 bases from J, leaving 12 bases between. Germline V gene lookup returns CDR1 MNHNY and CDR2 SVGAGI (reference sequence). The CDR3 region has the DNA TGTGCCAGCAGTTACTCGCCTGAGGGCGACCAGCATTTT. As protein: CASSYSPEGDQHF.

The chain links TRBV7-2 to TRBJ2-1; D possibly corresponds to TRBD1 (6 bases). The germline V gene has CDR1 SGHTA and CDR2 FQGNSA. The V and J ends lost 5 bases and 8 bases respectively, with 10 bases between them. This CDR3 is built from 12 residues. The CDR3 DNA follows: TGTGCCAGCAGCCGCAACAGGGATGAGCAGTTCTTC. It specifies CASSRNRDEQFF.

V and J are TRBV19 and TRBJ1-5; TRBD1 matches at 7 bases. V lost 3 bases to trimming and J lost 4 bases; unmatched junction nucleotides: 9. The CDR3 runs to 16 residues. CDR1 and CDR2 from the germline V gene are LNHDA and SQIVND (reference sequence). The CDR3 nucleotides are TGTGCCAGTAGTATCTCGGACAGGAGGGAAAATCAGCCCCAGCATTTT. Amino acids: CASSISDRRENQPQHF.

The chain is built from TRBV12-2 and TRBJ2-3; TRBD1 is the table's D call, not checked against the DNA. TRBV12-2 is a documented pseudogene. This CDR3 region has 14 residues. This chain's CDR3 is CASRPPQGADTQYF. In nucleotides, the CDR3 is TGTGCAAGTCGCCCTCCTCAGGGGGCAGATACGCAGTATTTT.

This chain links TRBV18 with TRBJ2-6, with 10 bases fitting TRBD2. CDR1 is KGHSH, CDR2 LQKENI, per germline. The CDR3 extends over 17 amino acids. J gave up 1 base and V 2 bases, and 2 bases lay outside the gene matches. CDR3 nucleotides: TGTGCCAGCTCACCAGCTAGCGGGGGTTCTGGGGCCAACGTCCTGACTTTC. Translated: CASSPASGGSGANVLTF.

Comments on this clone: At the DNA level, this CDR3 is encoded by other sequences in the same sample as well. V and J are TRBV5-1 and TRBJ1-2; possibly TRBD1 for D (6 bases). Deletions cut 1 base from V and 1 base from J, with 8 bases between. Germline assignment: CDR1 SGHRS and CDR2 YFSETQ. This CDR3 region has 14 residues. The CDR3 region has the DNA TGCGCCAGCAGCTTGCAGGGGAGTAACTATGGCTACACCTTC. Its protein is CASSLQGSNYGYTF. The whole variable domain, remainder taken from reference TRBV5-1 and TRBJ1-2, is KAGVTQTPRYLIKTRGQQVTLSCSPISGHRSVSWYQQTPGQGLQFLFEYFSETQRNKGNFPGRFSGRQFSNSRSEMNVSTLELGDSALYLCASSLQGSNYGYTFGSGTRLTVV.

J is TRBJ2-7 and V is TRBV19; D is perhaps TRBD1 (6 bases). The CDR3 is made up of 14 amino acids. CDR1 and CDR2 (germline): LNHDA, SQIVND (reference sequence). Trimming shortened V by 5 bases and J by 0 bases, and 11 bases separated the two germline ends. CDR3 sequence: CASSQRTVSYEQYF. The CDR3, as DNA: TGTGCCAGTAGTCAACGGACAGTCTCCTACGAGCAGTACTTC.

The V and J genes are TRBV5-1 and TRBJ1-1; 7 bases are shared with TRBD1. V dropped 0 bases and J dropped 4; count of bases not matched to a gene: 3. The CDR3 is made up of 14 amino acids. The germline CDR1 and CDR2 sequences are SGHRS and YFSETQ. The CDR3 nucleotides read TGCGCCAGCAGCTTGGGACAGGGACGCACTGAAGCTTTCTTT. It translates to CASSLGQGRTEAFF.

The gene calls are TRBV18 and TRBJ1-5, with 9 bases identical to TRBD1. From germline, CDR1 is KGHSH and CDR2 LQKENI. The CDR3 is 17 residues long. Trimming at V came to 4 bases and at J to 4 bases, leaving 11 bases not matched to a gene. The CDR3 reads CASSLTGGDSVNQPQHF. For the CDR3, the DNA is TGTGCCAGCTCACTTACAGGGGGCGATAGTGTGAATCAGCCCCAGCATTTT.

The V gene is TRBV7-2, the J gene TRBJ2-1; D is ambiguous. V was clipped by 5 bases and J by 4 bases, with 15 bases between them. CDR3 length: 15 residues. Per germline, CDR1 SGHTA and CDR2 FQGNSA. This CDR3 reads CASSQDSGGYNEQFF. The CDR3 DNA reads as TGTGCCAGCAGCCAAGATTCGGGTGGATACAATGAGCAGTTCTTC.

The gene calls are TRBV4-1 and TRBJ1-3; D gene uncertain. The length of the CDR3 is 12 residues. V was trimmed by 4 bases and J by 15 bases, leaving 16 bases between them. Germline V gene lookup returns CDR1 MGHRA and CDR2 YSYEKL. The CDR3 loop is CASSPADSATYF. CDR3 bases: TGCGCCAGCAGCCCCGCCGACTCCGCCACATATTTT.

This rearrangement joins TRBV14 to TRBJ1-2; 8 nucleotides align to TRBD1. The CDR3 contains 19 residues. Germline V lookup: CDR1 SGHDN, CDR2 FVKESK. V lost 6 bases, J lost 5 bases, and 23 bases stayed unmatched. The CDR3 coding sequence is TGTGCCAGCAGTCAAAACAATACAGGGCTATCAAGGACAGGGTATGGCTACACCTTC. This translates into CASSQNNTGLSRTGYGYTF.

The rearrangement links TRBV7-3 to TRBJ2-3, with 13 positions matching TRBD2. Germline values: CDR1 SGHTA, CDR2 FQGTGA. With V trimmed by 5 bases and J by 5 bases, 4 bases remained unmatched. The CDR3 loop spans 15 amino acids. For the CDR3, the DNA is TGTGCCAGCAGCCAACTAGCGGGGGGGTTAGATACGCAGTATTTT. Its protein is CASSQLAGGLDTQYF.

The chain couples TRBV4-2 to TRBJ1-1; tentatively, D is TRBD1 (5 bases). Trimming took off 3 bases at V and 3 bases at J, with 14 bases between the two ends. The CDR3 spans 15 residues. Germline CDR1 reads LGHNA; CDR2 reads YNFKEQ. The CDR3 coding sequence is TGTGCCAGCAGCCAGCGGAGGGGAGTCGACACTGAAGCTTTCTTT. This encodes CASSQRRGVDTEAFF.

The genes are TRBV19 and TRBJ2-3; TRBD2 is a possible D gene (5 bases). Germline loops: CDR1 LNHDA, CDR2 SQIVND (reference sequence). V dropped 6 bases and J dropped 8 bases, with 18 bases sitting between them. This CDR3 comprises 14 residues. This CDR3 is CASRPNSFRGTQYF. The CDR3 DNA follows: TGTGCCAGTAGACCCAATAGCTTTCGGGGTACGCAGTATTTT.

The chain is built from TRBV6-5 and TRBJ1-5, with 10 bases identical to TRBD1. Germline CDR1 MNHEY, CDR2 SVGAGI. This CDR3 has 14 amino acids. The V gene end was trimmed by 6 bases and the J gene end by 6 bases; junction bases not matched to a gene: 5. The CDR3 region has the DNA TGTGCCAGCAGCCCCGACAGGGGGCCTCAGCCCCAGCATTTT. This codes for CASSPDRGPQPQHF.

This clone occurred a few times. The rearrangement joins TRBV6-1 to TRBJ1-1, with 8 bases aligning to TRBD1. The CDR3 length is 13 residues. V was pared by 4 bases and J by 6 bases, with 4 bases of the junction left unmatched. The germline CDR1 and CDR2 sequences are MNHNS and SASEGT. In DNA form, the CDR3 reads TGTGCCAGCAGTGCTCAGGGGGCCTCTGAAGCTTTCTTT. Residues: CASSAQGASEAFF.